This is a list of T cell receptor beta chains from one sample in a study of OX40 agonist ivuxolimab in advanced cancers. Using immunoSEQ multiplex PCR, the repertoire was profiled, and TCRdb retains in-frame clones only, with some absent. The table lists some 89,000 clones, roughly four fifths of them singletons, with roughly 1.8% in the top ten. This sample comprised CD4+ or CD8+ T cells sorted from blood, obtained in a trial of the OX40 agonist ivuxolimab. All receptors derive from an adult with an advanced solid tumor such as melanoma, head and neck, liver or kidney cancer. The CDR3 runs from the conserved cysteine through the conserved F or W. A D gene is named only where the DNA matches it firmly. Only part of the rows carry a size: once, few, many, or a class if the clone is expanded.

cdr3_aa cdr3_nt clone_size j_call v_call cdr3_length d_call
CASSIEGGEKLFF TGTGCCAGTAGTATAGAGGGAGGTGAAAAACTGTTTTTT once TRBJ1-4 TRBV19 13 NA
CASTPGLAGAGGETQYF TGTGCCAGCACCCCGGGACTAGCGGGGGCGGGGGGAGAGACCCAGTACTTC once TRBJ2-5 TRBV7-2 17 TRBD2
CASSLDSWGNEQFF TGTGCCAGCAGCTTAGATAGCTGGGGCAATGAGCAGTTCTTC NA TRBJ2-1 TRBV11-3 14 NA
CASQAAAGNTIYF TGCGCCAGCCAAGCGGCAGCAGGAAACACCATATATTTT NA TRBJ1-3 TRBV10-1 13 NA
CASSPRGQGQFYTEAFF TGTGCCAGCAGTCCAAGAGGACAGGGTCAATTCTACACTGAAGCTTTCTTT few TRBJ1-1 TRBV27 17 TRBD1
CASRRQGRGNEKLFF TGTGCCAGCAGACGTCAGGGGAGGGGTAATGAAAAACTGTTTTTT NA TRBJ1-4 TRBV28 15 NA
CASSFAGGTSPLHF TGTGCCAGCAGTTTTGCAGGGGGTACTTCACCCCTCCACTTT once TRBJ1-6 TRBV28 14 TRBD1
CASSKVNPYEQYF TGTGCCAGCTCAAAGGTAAATCCCTACGAGCAGTACTTC NA TRBJ2-7 TRBV18 13 NA
CASSPSRGNYGYTF TGTGCCAGCTCACCAAGTCGGGGGAACTATGGCTACACCTTC once TRBJ1-2 TRBV18 14 NA
CASEREAADNTEAFF TGTGCCAGTGAAAGGGAGGCAGCTGATAACACTGAAGCTTTCTTT NA TRBJ1-1 TRBV19 15 NA
CASSEGAATSGETQYF TGTGCCAGCAGTGAAGGAGCCGCTACCTCTGGGGAGACCCAGTACTTC NA TRBJ2-5 TRBV2 16 NA